Each of the 16 T cell receptor beta chains below was sequenced from the same sample in a study of CD8 T cells in ankylosing spondylitis. TCRdb called the 5' RACE reads again in MiXCR, with one record for every CDR3 protein. The sample shows roughly 180,000 distinct CDR3 sequences, 9.5% to 10% of them seen only once. Sequences were obtained from blood, either unsorted or a sorted T cell fraction (not recorded which). The source is a female donor with ankylosing spondylitis or in good health (not recorded which).

This rearrangement joins TRBV30 to TRBJ2-3; 10 nucleotides match TRBD2. Trimming removed 4 bases from V and 4 bases from J; junction bases left unmatched: 8. CDR1 GTSNPN and CDR2 SVGIG come from the germline V gene (reference sequence). The CDR3 contains 15 residues. The CDR3 sequence: CAWTLGTSVADTQYF. Written as DNA, the CDR3 is TGTGCCTGGACCCTCGGGACTAGCGTTGCAGATACGCAGTATTTT.

The chain combines TRBV27 with TRBJ2-7, with a tentative D call TRBD1 (6 bases). This CDR3 contains 15 residues. V lost 0 bases to trimming and J lost 0 bases, with 9 bases between them. The germline gives CDR1 MNHEY, CDR2 SMNVEV (reference sequence). Here the CDR3 DNA reads TGTGCCAGCAGTTTATCGGGACACAACTCCTACGAGCAGTACTTC. Translating gives CASSLSGHNSYEQYF.

This clonotype was recorded at least ten times. The chain combines TRBV5-1 with TRBJ2-1; 8 bases match TRBD2. With 7 bases clipped from V and 5 bases from J, the junction kept 5 bases outside the gene matches. Germline V gives CDR1 SGHRS, CDR2 YFSETQ. There are 13 residues in the CDR3. The CDR3 protein is CASAQAGDNEQFF. For the CDR3, the DNA is TGCGCCAGCGCCCAAGCGGGAGACAATGAGCAGTTCTTC. Drawing the rest from reference TRBV5-1 and TRBJ2-1, the complete variable domain is KAGVTQTPRYLIKTRGQQVTLSCSPISGHRSVSWYQQTPGQGLQFLFEYFSETQRNKGNFPGRFSGRQFSNSRSEMNVSTLELGDSALYLCASAQAGDNEQFFGPGTRLTVL.

V is TRBV15 and J is TRBJ2-7; D is ambiguous. The CDR3 has 13 amino acids. V was pared by 5 bases and J by 3 bases, with 11 bases between. Per germline, CDR1 LNHNV and CDR2 YYDKDF (reference sequence). The CDR3, as DNA: TGTGCCACCAGCGTTAGATGGGGCTACGAGCAGTACTTC. Encoded protein: CATSVRWGYEQYF.

This clonotype was seen only a few times. The V gene is TRBV6-2 or TRBV6-3, the J gene TRBJ1-1; D not resolved. CDR3 length: 15 amino acids. V shed 5 bases and J shed 7 bases, with 20 bases lying between them. The germline V gene encodes CDR1 MNHEY and CDR2 SVGEGT. The CDR3 DNA is TGTGCCAGCAGTCCCCCGGGAACCCTAGTGGGTGAAGCTTTCTTT. Translated: CASSPPGTLVGEAFF.

The chain joins TRBV6-5 to TRBJ2-5; D perhaps matches TRBD2 (5 bases). The CDR3 spans 13 residues. Per the germline V gene, CDR1 is MNHEY and CDR2 is SVGAGI. Trimming took off 4 bases at V and 5 bases at J, with 11 bases between the two ends. CDR3 sequence: CASSSGFAETQYF. The DNA for the CDR3 is TGTGCCAGCAGTTCGGGGTTCGCCGAGACCCAGTACTTC.

Comment on this clonotype: Just one base apart from a much larger clone, this may be a read error. The chain is built from TRBV13 and TRBJ1-5, with 9 bases fitting TRBD1. The ends lost 4 bases at V and 4 bases at J; junction bases unmatched: 2. Germline V gene lookup returns CDR1 PRHDT and CDR2 FYEKMQ (reference sequence). CDR3 size: 14 residues. The CDR3 region is CASSSGTGNQPQHF. The CDR3 DNA reads as TGTGCCAGCAGCTCCGGGACAGGGAATCAGCCCCAGCATTTT.

The chain links TRBV2 to TRBJ1-4, with 8 bases that match TRBD1. Germline lookup yields CDR1 SNHLY and CDR2 FYNNEI. J lost 0 bases, V lost 3 bases, and 6 bases had no gene match. The CDR3 runs to 17 residues. CDR3 amino acids: CASSETGTGATNEKLFF. The CDR3 DNA sequence: TGTGCCAGCAGTGAGACCGGGACAGGTGCAACTAATGAAAAACTGTTTTTT.

CDR3 DNA: TGTGCCAGCAGCCACACAACCTACGAGCAGTACTTC. Protein: CASSHTTYEQYF. This rearrangement joins TRBV12-3 or TRBV12-4 to TRBJ2-7; D unclear. Trimming pared 6 bases from V and 2 bases from J, leaving 8 bases between. The CDR3 has 12 amino acids.

This clonotype was picked up a small number of times. This chain connects TRBV27 to TRBJ1-2; D might be TRBD1 (6 bases). The CDR3 is made up of 13 amino acids. Trimming left V 5 bases short and J 5 bases short, with 12 bases between. CDR1 and CDR2 from the germline V gene are MNHEY and SMNVEV (reference sequence). The CDR3 spells CASSAGTLYGYTF. The CDR3 DNA reads as TGTGCCAGCAGTGCCGGGACACTTTATGGCTACACCTTC.

This clonotype was recorded a few times. The rearrangement joins TRBV7-9 to TRBJ2-5; D call uncertain. V dropped 5 bases and J dropped 1 base, with 14 bases sitting between them. CDR1 and CDR2 from the germline V gene are SEHNR and FQNEAQ (reference sequence). The CDR3 is 15 residues long. The CDR3 bases are TGTGCCAGCAGCGATCCTTCAATACTCCAAGAGACCCAGTACTTC. Residues: CASSDPSILQETQYF. Variable domain in full (rest from reference TRBV7-9 and TRBJ2-5): DTGVSQNPRHKITKRGQNVTFRCDPISEHNRLYWYRQTLGQGPEFLTYFQNEAQLEKSRLLSDRFSAERPKGSFSTLEIQRTEQGDSAMYLCASSDPSILQETQYFGPGTRLLVL.

The rearrangement joins TRBV6-5 to TRBJ1-6; the D gene is possibly TRBD1 (6 bases). Trimming pared 2 bases from V and 7 bases from J, leaving 15 bases between. Germline V lookup: CDR1 MNHEY, CDR2 SVGAGI. The CDR3 is 16 residues long. The CDR3 region is CASSYDRTGRNSPLHF. Here the CDR3 DNA reads TGTGCCAGCAGTTACGACCGAACAGGGAGGAATTCACCCCTCCACTTT.

The chain has TRBV6-6 and TRBJ2-3, with 7 bases identical to TRBD2. The CDR3 loop spans 10 amino acids. The junction had 1 base not matched to a gene; V was cut back by 10 bases and J by 6 bases. Germline V lookup: CDR1 MNHNY, CDR2 SVGAGI (reference sequence). This CDR3 reads CAIGGDTQYF. In DNA form, the CDR3 reads TGTGCCATCGGGGGGGATACGCAGTATTTT.

This clonotype has a handful of counts. The CDR3 sequence is CASLTNTGELFF. Written as DNA, the CDR3 is TGTGCCAGCTTAACGAACACCGGGGAGCTGTTTTTT. The chain recombines TRBV12-3 or TRBV12-4 with TRBJ2-2; D is undetermined. CDR3 size: 12 residues. The V end was cut by 8 bases, the J end by 0 bases, with 4 bases between.

The chain combines TRBV27 with TRBJ2-1; 7 bases map to TRBD2. The ends lost 6 bases at V and 4 bases at J; junction bases unmatched: 9. The CDR3 consists of 15 residues. CDR1 and CDR2 from the germline V gene are MNHEY and SMNVEV (reference sequence). The CDR3 DNA is TGTGCCAGCAGCTTAGTGGGAGGGTTTTACAATGAGCAGTTCTTC. Amino acids: CASSLVGGFYNEQFF.

In regard to this clonotype: An end of the junction does not agree with germline; a read error may underlie this. V and J are TRBV6-2 or TRBV6-3 and TRBJ1-1; D call uncertain. Per the germline V gene, CDR1 is MNHEY and CDR2 is SVGEGT. The CDR3 runs 15 residues. DNA for the CDR3: TGTGCCAGCAGTCCCAGAAACCGTTGGAACGCTGAAGCTTTCTTT. Translated: CASSPRNRWNAEAFF.